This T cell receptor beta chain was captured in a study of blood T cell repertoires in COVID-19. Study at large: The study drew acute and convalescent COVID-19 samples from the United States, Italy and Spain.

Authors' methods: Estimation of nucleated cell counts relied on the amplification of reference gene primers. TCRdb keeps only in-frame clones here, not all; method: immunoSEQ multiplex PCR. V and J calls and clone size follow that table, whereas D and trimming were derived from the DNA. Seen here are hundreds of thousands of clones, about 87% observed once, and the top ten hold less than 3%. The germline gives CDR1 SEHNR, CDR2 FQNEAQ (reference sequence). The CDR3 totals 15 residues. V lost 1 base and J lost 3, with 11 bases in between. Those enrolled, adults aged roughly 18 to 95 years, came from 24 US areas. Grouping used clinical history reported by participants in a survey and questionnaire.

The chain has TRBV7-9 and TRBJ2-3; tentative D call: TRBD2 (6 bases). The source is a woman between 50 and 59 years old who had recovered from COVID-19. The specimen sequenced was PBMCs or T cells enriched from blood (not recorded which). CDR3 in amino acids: CASSLVGGMTDTQYF. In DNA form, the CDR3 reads TGTGCCAGCAGCTTAGTGGGCGGGATGACAGATACGCAGTATTTT. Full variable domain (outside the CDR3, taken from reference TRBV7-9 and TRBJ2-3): DTGVSQNPRHKITKRGQNVTFRCDPISEHNRLYWYRQTLGQGPEFLTYFQNEAQLEKSRLLSDRFSAERPKGSFSTLEIQRTEQGDSAMYLCASSLVGGMTDTQYFGPGTRLTVL.